This TCR beta chain originates from a study of early T cells in non-severe SARS-CoV-2 infection. Turning to the study itself: Unsorted whole blood bulk RNA was sequenced, with unpaired chains.

Per germline, CDR1 KGHSH and CDR2 LQKENI. This CDR3 is 15 amino acids long. J was trimmed by 4 bases and V by 3 bases; bases with no gene match: 8. Tagging with unique molecular identifiers was applied to individual cDNA molecules. In TCRdb, the 5' RACE reads were re-called with MiXCR into one record per CDR3 protein. The sample has about 70,000 distinct CDR3 sequences, approximately 5% seen once. This clonotype was counted many times. Antigen: not known. General study points: Lookups in VDJdb leaned toward anti-spike CD8 responses and missed private and CD4 specificities.

The rearrangement joins TRBV18 to TRBJ2-7; 8 nucleotides agree with TRBD1. Here the sequenced sample was whole blood, taken at baseline. The receptor was derived from an adult who was a healthcare worker with PCR-confirmed SARS-CoV-2 infection or an uninfected control (not recorded which). Here the CDR3 reads CASSPTTGDPYEQYF. Written as DNA, the CDR3 is TGTGCCAGCTCACCTACGACAGGGGACCCTTACGAGCAGTACTTC.